Below, 19 T cell receptor beta chains from the same sample are listed, as sequenced in a study of T cells in localized non-small cell lung cancer. The data were produced by immunoSEQ multiplex PCR, yet TCRdb's version contains in-frame clones alone and is incomplete. The sample records thousands of clones, 20% to 25% being singletons. The sample in question was lung tumor tissue, obtained before any cancer treatment. All receptors derive from a woman aged 40-75 years with stage I lung adenocarcinoma.

This clone is classed as large. The V gene is TRBV6-8, the J gene TRBJ2-7, with D possibly TRBD2 on 5 matching bases. The CDR3 has 13 residues. CDR1 and CDR2 (germline): MNHGY, SAAAGT. Trimming removed 2 bases from V and 6 bases from J, with 11 bases in between. For the CDR3, the DNA is TGTGCCAGCAGTTACGGGCCCGCGGGCGAGCAGTACTTC. It specifies CASSYGPAGEQYF.

The V and J genes are TRBV11-3 and TRBJ2-7; 7 nucleotides line up with TRBD1. Germline V gene lookup returns CDR1 SGHNT and CDR2 YENEEA. This CDR3 is 16 amino acids long. The ends lost 5 bases at V and 0 bases at J; junction bases unmatched: 10. CDR3 in amino acids: CASSQGRQGSSYEQYF. The CDR3 bases are TGTGCCAGCAGCCAAGGAAGACAGGGTAGCTCCTACGAGCAGTACTTC.

The rearrangement links TRBV11-3 to TRBJ1-3; unclear D gene. Between the trimmed V and J ends, which lost 2 bases and 0 bases, there was a span of 11 bases. Per germline, CDR1 SGHNT and CDR2 YENEEA. This CDR3 contains 16 residues. The CDR3 protein is CASSLNFIPSGNTIYF. The CDR3 DNA reads as TGTGCCAGCAGCTTAAATTTTATCCCCTCTGGAAACACCATATATTTT.

This chain connects TRBV5-1 to TRBJ1-2; 11 bases map to TRBD1. The CDR3 sequence is 16 residues long. The germline gives CDR1 SGHRS, CDR2 YFSETQ. The V and J ends lost 2 bases and 4 bases, in that order; junction bases with no gene match: 7. The CDR3 DNA sequence: TGCGCCAGCAGCTTAGGACAGGGGGCTGGAGGCTATGGCTACACCTTC. Protein: CASSLGQGAGGYGYTF. Variable domain in full (rest from reference TRBV5-1 and TRBJ1-2): KAGVTQTPRYLIKTRGQQVTLSCSPISGHRSVSWYQQTPGQGLQFLFEYFSETQRNKGNFPGRFSGRQFSNSRSEMNVSTLELGDSALYLCASSLGQGAGGYGYTFGSGTRLTVV.

The rearrangement links TRBV6-8 to TRBJ1-4, with TRBD1 identical over 11 bases. Losses at the gene ends were 4 bases for V and 8 bases for J; bases not matched to a gene: 6. The CDR3 has 15 residues. Germline V gene sequence: CDR1 MNHGY, CDR2 SAAAGT. The CDR3 DNA sequence: TGTGCCAGCAGTTTCGGACAGGGGGCACTGGAAAAACTGTTTTTT. Its protein product is CASSFGQGALEKLFF.

This rearrangement joins TRBV5-1 to TRBJ1-2, with D maybe TRBD1 (5 bases). This CDR3 contains 14 residues. CDR1 is SGHRS, CDR2 YFSETQ, per germline. Between the trimmed V and J ends, which lost 0 bases and 4 bases, there was a span of 10 bases. CDR3 DNA sequence: TGCGCCAGCAGCTTGGTGGCAGGGTCCTATGGCTACACCTTC. This translates into CASSLVAGSYGYTF. The full variable domain, rest sourced from reference TRBV5-1 and TRBJ1-2, is KAGVTQTPRYLIKTRGQQVTLSCSPISGHRSVSWYQQTPGQGLQFLFEYFSETQRNKGNFPGRFSGRQFSNSRSEMNVSTLELGDSALYLCASSLVAGSYGYTFGSGTRLTVV.

This chain links TRBV5-1 with TRBJ1-4; D not resolved. CDR1 is SGHRS, CDR2 YFSETQ, per germline. With 5 bases removed from V and 8 bases from J, the gap between germline ends came to 19 bases. The CDR3 contains 15 residues. The CDR3 here is CASRARPGLGEKLFF. The CDR3 DNA sequence: TGCGCCAGCAGGGCGAGGCCCGGCCTAGGGGAAAAACTGTTTTTT.

The genes are TRBV12-5 and TRBJ1-1, with a possible D match to TRBD1 (5 bases). This CDR3 spans 19 amino acids. Between the trimmed V and J ends, which lost 1 base and 3 bases, there was a span of 24 bases. Germline CDR1 and CDR2: LGHNT and FRNRAP. The CDR3 region has the DNA TGTGCTAGTGGTTTGGGACATATCACAGGTACTCGAAGACACACTGAAGCTTTCTTT. It specifies CASGLGHITGTRRHTEAFF.

The chain uses TRBV11-3 and TRBJ2-1; 7 bases map to TRBD2. The V and J ends lost 5 bases and 8 bases, in that order; junction bases with no gene match: 9. This CDR3 contains 14 residues. Germline values: CDR1 SGHNT, CDR2 YENEEA. The CDR3 here is CASSQVLGRDEQFF. The CDR3 bases are TGTGCCAGCAGCCAAGTTTTGGGGAGGGATGAGCAGTTCTTC.

This clone was seen a few times. This chain links TRBV18 with TRBJ1-4; no definite D call. Germline V CDR1 and CDR2: KGHSH, LQKENI. The CDR3 totals 15 residues. Trimming left V 1 base short and J 5 bases short, with 11 bases between. The CDR3 sequence: CASSPRVQRNEKLFF. As DNA, the CDR3 is TGTGCCAGCTCACCACGGGTACAGAGGAATGAAAAACTGTTTTTT.

The chain joins TRBV30 to TRBJ1-2, with a weak D call TRBD1 (6 bases). Germline CDR1 and CDR2: GTSNPN and SVGIG (reference sequence). The CDR3 loop spans 13 amino acids. Trimming took 0 bases from V and 8 from J, leaving 13 bases between them. The CDR3 DNA reads as TGTGCCTGGAGTGTACCTGGGGGCAAAGGCTACACCTTC. As protein: CAWSVPGGKGYTF.

This clone has only one observation. This chain uses TRBV9 with TRBJ2-7; TRBD2 agrees at 9 bases. The ends lost 5 bases at V and 2 bases at J; junction bases unmatched: 8. Per the germline V gene, CDR1 is SGDLS and CDR2 is YYNGEE. This CDR3 contains 15 residues. The CDR3 spells CASSPAGGLTYEQYF. CDR3 sequence (DNA): TGTGCCAGCAGTCCCGCGGGGGGGCTCACCTACGAGCAGTACTTC. Together with reference TRBV9 and TRBJ2-7, the CDR3 gives the full variable domain: DSGVTQTPKHLITATGQRVTLRCSPRSGDLSVYWYQQSLDQGLQFLIQYYNGEERAKGNILERFSAQQFPDLHSELNLSSLELGDSALYFCASSPAGGLTYEQYFGPGTRLTVT.

The chain uses TRBV19 and TRBJ1-5; 8 positions agree with TRBD1. The CDR3 is 16 residues long. Germline V lookup: CDR1 LNHDA, CDR2 SQIVND (reference sequence). The J segment lost 6 bases and the V segment lost 1 base, leaving 8 bases of the junction unmatched. CDR3 in amino acids: CASSIGTGSLGQPQHF. Written as DNA, the CDR3 is TGTGCCAGTAGTATAGGGACAGGGTCCTTAGGTCAGCCCCAGCATTTT.

This chain connects TRBV29-1 to TRBJ2-5; 8 bases align to TRBD2. The J segment lost 1 base and the V segment lost 4 bases, leaving 5 bases of the junction unmatched. This CDR3 spans 14 amino acids. Germline CDR1 reads SQVTM; CDR2 reads ANQGSEA. The CDR3 sequence is CSVAPGGSQETQYF. The CDR3 DNA sequence: TGCAGCGTTGCTCCGGGGGGGTCCCAAGAGACCCAGTACTTC.

The CDR3 bases are TGTGCCAGCAAACGGGGGAGAGAGACCCAGTACTTC. Translated: CASKRGRETQYF. V is TRBV9 and J is TRBJ2-5; D is possibly TRBD2 (6 bases). Germline assignment: CDR1 SGDLS and CDR2 YYNGEE. The CDR3 is 12 amino acids. The germline V and J ends were trimmed by 6 bases and 4 bases, with 10 bases remaining between them.

The gene calls are TRBV14 and TRBJ2-2; possibly TRBD2 for D (5 bases). CDR3 size: 14 residues. Germline-derived CDR1 and CDR2 are SGHDN and FVKESK. V was clipped by 1 base and J by 5 bases, with 8 bases between them. The CDR3 protein is CASSQAPGTGELFF. The CDR3 DNA reads as TGTGCCAGCAGCCAAGCCCCGGGGACCGGGGAGCTGTTTTTT.

This clone occurred a few times. The J gene is TRBJ2-2, the V gene TRBV9; 7 bases align to TRBD2. The CDR3 is 14 residues long. The V gene end was trimmed by 5 bases and the J gene end by 6 bases; junction bases not matched to a gene: 7. Germline CDR1 and CDR2: SGDLS and YYNGEE. The CDR3 region has the DNA TGTGCCAGCAGTGAGGGACTATATCCCGGGGAGCTGTTTTTT. Protein sequence: CASSEGLYPGELFF.

This clone was recorded a few times. This chain links TRBV6-8 with TRBJ1-1; D is possibly TRBD1 (6 bases). V was trimmed by 5 bases and J by 3 bases, leaving 10 bases between them. Germline values: CDR1 MNHGY, CDR2 SAAAGT. CDR3 length: 13 amino acids. For the CDR3, the DNA is TGTGCCAGCAGTGCAGGGGCCCACACTGAAGCTTTCTTT. Amino acid sequence: CASSAGAHTEAFF.

This clone is deemed medium-sized. The chain combines TRBV11-3 with TRBJ2-6; D ambiguous. The germline V gene encodes CDR1 SGHNT and CDR2 YENEEA. The CDR3 extends over 15 amino acids. The V and J ends lost 3 bases and 0 bases respectively, with 6 bases between them. The CDR3 DNA is TGTGCCAGCAGCTTTAGCCGCTCTGGGGCCAACGTCCTGACTTTC. Residues: CASSFSRSGANVLTF.